A selection of T cell receptor beta chains follows, all from one sample in a study of cytomegalovirus exposure and HLA in healthy donors. Method: immunoSEQ multiplex PCR; TCRdb's copy keeps in-frame clones and lacks some. The table shows approximately 170,000 clones, with roughly 77% occurring only once. The source material was PBMCs. These receptors came from a male donor in good health and CMV-seronegative. Both conserved end residues are trimmed from each CDR3.

V	CDR3
TRBV7-3	ASSLSAAGGFTDTQY
TRBV5-1	ASSGGFSGNTIY
TRBV6-1	AASRGSDTEAF
TRBV5-1	ASSLTVHEQY
TRBV13	ASSPARTSGRYEQY
TRBV4-3	ASSQEYSATYNEQF
TRBV6-1	ASSGPGQGRYEQY
TRBV27	ASSSSAGTNSPLH
TRBV11-2	ASSLVGGRNYGYT
TRBV5-5	ASSRGQLGDQPQH
TRBV6-1	ASSELSRAGGYT
TRBV7-2	ASSLMGFNEKLF
TRBV5-1	ASSLVTDYNEQF
TRBV28	ASRPHHNYGYT
TRBV18	ASSPGGGYNEQF
TRBV7-8	ASSLPTGGPTEAF
TRBV27	ASSLAGLHNGELF
TRBV19	ASSALGTGDVNYGYT
TRBV27	ASSFQRGPYEQY
TRBV1	TSLRGQPQH
TRBV5-6	ASSLWGGVTGELF
TRBV7-9	ASSLYGAGGINEQF
TRBV9	ASSVRLYNDEQF
TRBV5-4	ASSLPQGRITGELF
TRBV30	AWSVGTSLGEQY
TRBV6-1	ASSERENSPLH
TRBV5-1	ASSFAQAPYEQY
TRBV5-1	ASSPGGGQGYT
TRBV19	ASSAPGQVYEKLF
TRBV6-5	ASSYEGTNEQF
TRBV29-1	SVLGTSSSYEQY
TRBV15	ATSREDSPYHEQY
TRBV10-3	AISEVSTGEQF
TRBV9	ASSVAAGGVYEQH
TRBV19	ASHPTSGPWETQY
TRBV5-4	ASSRGLPEKLF
TRBV6-1	ASSEVSGAYNEQF
TRBV28	ASSLTGPQPQH
TRBV5-1	ASSLVALGSQNSGNTIY
TRBV7-3	ASSRAGAETQY
TRBV7-6	ASSLEAGAGELF
TRBV7-9	ASRPRQGIAEAF
TRBV5-4	ASSRNREVFD
TRBV28	ASSLAGGSSYEQY
TRBV5-6	ASSPLSSGYTGELF
TRBV28	ASSTSGYDSYEQY
TRBV13	ASSLAGTGGTGANVLT
TRBV10-3	AISPGTSGGYEQF
TRBV5-8	ASSFIKNIQY
TRBV25-1	ASSTGGGNTIY
TRBV2	ASSEALLREDGYT
TRBV28	ASSSPGVGSGELF
TRBV7-6	ASTLGQGNEKLF
TRBV6-5	ASSSRGTGMYEQY
TRBV11-2	ASSLSLDSYNEQF
TRBV7-3	ASSLGGPY
TRBV6-5	ASSYSSGTGELF
TRBV5-1	ASSLGLAGTDTQY
TRBV7-6	ASSLGRDEQY
TRBV7-6	ASRQYNEKLF